One and the same sample provided the 32 T cell receptor beta chains below, sequenced in a study of blood T cells in healthy people across ages (dated by TCRdb to between 2014 and 2017). Library preparation employed 5' RACE. Sequencing was performed on an Illumina HiSeq 2500. A second roughly 6 to 12 cycle PCR used a sample-barcoded 5' primer and a J-beta primer mix. Starting from the raw public reads, TCRdb applied fastp trimming at Q25, assembled clones with MiXCR and retained in-frame beta chains. Each entry is one CDR3 protein sequence, shown with its most common DNA and genes. In all, the sample holds 800,000 to 900,000 distinct CDR3 sequences, and roughly 60% of those were seen once. The ten largest make up 25% to 35% of the sample. Sequences were obtained from blood. The receptor source for this set is a man younger than 40 in good health.

The chain uses TRBV3-1 and TRBJ2-4; the match to TRBD1 covers 7 bases. With 0 bases clipped from V and 13 bases from J, the junction kept 6 bases outside the gene matches. CDR1 is LGHDT and CDR2 is YNNKEL in the germline V gene (reference sequence). The CDR3 is 13 amino acids. Here the CDR3 DNA reads TGTGCCAGCAGCCAAGAGGCAGGGACAGCACAGTACTTC. It codes for CASSQEAGTAQYF.

This clonotype came up a few times. The chain combines TRBV7-9 with TRBJ2-1, with 8 bases matching TRBD2. The CDR3 is 16 residues long. From germline, CDR1 is SEHNR and CDR2 FQNEAQ (reference sequence). Losses at the gene ends were 5 bases for V and 8 bases for J; bases not matched to a gene: 14. In DNA form, the CDR3 reads TGTGCCAGCAGCCGAGGACTAGCCTCCGGTTTCGATGAGCAGTTCTTC. Translation: CASSRGLASGFDEQFF.

This clonotype was picked up a small number of times. V and J are TRBV12-3 or TRBV12-4 and TRBJ2-7, with D tentatively TRBD1 or TRBD2 (5 bases each). The CDR3 has 14 amino acids. V lost 7 bases, J lost 0 bases, and 13 bases lay in between. The CDR3 protein is CASTPGRRSYEQYF. The CDR3 DNA reads TGTGCCAGCACTCCGGGACGCCGCTCCTACGAGCAGTACTTC.

The gene calls are TRBV6-6 and TRBJ1-2; maybe TRBD1 (6 bases). Germline V gene sequence: CDR1 MNHNY, CDR2 SVGAGI (reference sequence). This CDR3 has 14 amino acids. Trimming left V 2 bases short and J 4 bases short, with 11 bases between. The CDR3 DNA follows: TGTGCCAGCAGTTACGGGGCAGGGGTCTATGGCTACACCTTC. Translating it yields CASSYGAGVYGYTF.

The DNA for the CDR3 is TGTGCCAGCTCACCCGCGGGGAACACCGGGGAGCTGTTTTTT. Its translation: CASSPAGNTGELFF. The chain employs TRBV18 and TRBJ2-2; possibly TRBD2 for D (5 bases). This CDR3 is 14 amino acids long. V lost 3 bases and J lost 1, with 6 bases in between. In germline, CDR1 is KGHSH, CDR2 LQKENI.

This chain joins TRBV7-2 and TRBJ2-1; a weak D match, TRBD2 (5 bases). The CDR3 is made up of 17 amino acids. Germline V CDR1 and CDR2: SGHTA, FQGNSA. Deletions cut 1 base from V and 10 bases from J, with 23 bases between. The CDR3 sequence is CASSLVTGGVASYEQFF. The CDR3, as DNA: TGTGCCAGCAGCTTAGTTACTGGAGGAGTTGCGTCCTACGAGCAGTTCTTC.

The chain combines TRBV28 with TRBJ1-2, with unresolved D. V dropped 1 base and J dropped 4 bases, with 13 bases sitting between them. CDR3 length equals 15 residues. Germline CDR1 is MDHEN and CDR2 is SYDVKM. CDR3 bases: TGTGCCAGCAGTTTATCACTCTTAGGCGGCTATGGCTACACCTTC. Protein product: CASSLSLLGGYGYTF.

Details on this clonotype: An end of the junction differs from the germline gene, which may be a read error. V is TRBV6-6 and J is TRBJ2-1; a weak D match, TRBD1 (6 bases). The CDR3 spans 14 residues. Per germline, CDR1 MNHNY and CDR2 SVGAGI (reference sequence). In DNA, the CDR3 is TGTGCCAGCCAGGGGTTGAGCCCCTACAAGGAGCAGTTCTTC. Its protein product is CASQGLSPYKEQFF.

The rearrangement links TRBV5-5 to TRBJ2-1, with 8 bases fitting TRBD1. The length of the CDR3 is 15 residues. Germline CDR1 is SGHKS and CDR2 is YYEKEE (reference sequence). After removal of 6 bases from V and 6 bases from J, the junction contained 11 bases not matched to a gene. CDR3 sequence (DNA): TGTGCCAGCACCTTTCAGGGGGCGACGGGCAATGAGCAGTTCTTC. It encodes CASTFQGATGNEQFF.

This rearrangement joins TRBV18 to TRBJ1-2, with 7 bases aligning to TRBD1. The germline V gene encodes CDR1 KGHSH and CDR2 LQKENI. V lost 2 bases and J lost 5; bases outside the gene matches: 5. CDR3 length: 14 amino acids. This CDR3 is CASSPGTEVYGYTF. The CDR3 region has the DNA TGTGCCAGCTCACCAGGGACAGAAGTATATGGCTACACCTTC. The complete variable domain, with remaining parts taken from reference TRBV18 and TRBJ1-2, reads NAGVMQNPRHLVRRRGQEARLRCSPMKGHSHVYWYRQLPEEGLKFMVYLQKENIIDESGMPKERFSAEFPKEGPSILRIQQVVRGDSAAYFCASSPGTEVYGYTFGSGTRLTVV.

V is TRBV5-1 and J is TRBJ2-5; no reliable D call. Between the trimmed V and J ends, which lost 3 bases and 3 bases, there was a span of 9 bases. Germline values: CDR1 SGHRS, CDR2 YFSETQ. The CDR3 consists of 13 residues. CDR3: CASSWAAEETQYF. Written as DNA, the CDR3 is TGCGCCAGCAGCTGGGCGGCTGAAGAGACCCAGTACTTC. The full variable domain, in which reference TRBV5-1 and TRBJ2-5 provide the parts outside the CDR3, is KAGVTQTPRYLIKTRGQQVTLSCSPISGHRSVSWYQQTPGQGLQFLFEYFSETQRNKGNFPGRFSGRQFSNSRSEMNVSTLELGDSALYLCASSWAAEETQYFGPGTRLLVL.

V gene TRBV4-3 combines with J gene TRBJ2-1, with D perhaps TRBD2 (5 bases). The length of the CDR3 is 16 residues. Germline V gene sequence: CDR1 LGHNA, CDR2 YSLEER. Trimming left V 0 bases short and J 0 bases short, with 9 bases between. Here the CDR3 DNA reads TGCGCCAGCAGCCAAGAAGGCGGGTACTCCTACAATGAGCAGTTCTTC. Amino acids: CASSQEGGYSYNEQFF.

This rearrangement joins TRBV7-2 to TRBJ1-6; 7 positions agree with TRBD1. Germline CDR1 and CDR2: SGHTA and FQGNSA. The V segment lost 0 bases and the J segment 6 bases; nucleotides outside the gene matches: 5. CDR3 size: 16 residues. CDR3: CASSLAGTAANSPLHF. CDR3 DNA: TGTGCCAGCAGCTTAGCCGGGACAGCTGCTAATTCACCCCTCCACTTT.

A remark on this clonotype: The junction differs from germline at one of its ends, possibly a read error. This rearrangement joins TRBV28 to TRBJ2-6, with TRBD1 matching 8 bases. This CDR3 is built from 19 residues. Germline CDR1 reads MDHEN; CDR2 reads SYDVKM. The CDR3, as DNA: TGTGCCGGCAGTTTTTTCCCCGACAGGGGAGTCTCTGGGGCCAACGTCCTGACTTTC. Its translation: CAGSFFPDRGVSGANVLTF.

Only a few counts were recorded for this clonotype. The rearrangement uses TRBV4-2 and TRBJ1-6; the D gene is possibly TRBD1 (6 bases). The CDR3 covers 17 residues. Trimming shortened V by 2 bases and J by 8 bases, and 19 bases separated the two germline ends. Germline V lookup: CDR1 LGHNA, CDR2 YNFKEQ. The CDR3 here is CASSQQTGPEGHSPLHF. CDR3 bases: TGTGCCAGCAGCCAACAAACAGGGCCCGAGGGCCATTCACCCCTCCACTTT.

The chain has TRBV3-1 and TRBJ1-6; TRBD1 matches 7 bases. Germline V gene lookup returns CDR1 LGHDT and CDR2 YNNKEL (reference sequence). The V segment lost 4 bases and the J segment 6 bases; nucleotides outside the gene matches: 3. CDR3 length equals 14 residues. DNA of the CDR3: TGTGCCAGCAGCCCACAGGGGCGTAATTCACCCCTCCACTTT. It yields the protein CASSPQGRNSPLHF.

The rearrangement joins TRBV7-2 to TRBJ2-4; either TRBD1 or TRBD2 may fit D (5 bases each). The V gene lost 1 base and the J gene lost 7 bases, with 14 bases spanning the gap. The CDR3 is 15 amino acids. Germline CDR1 is SGHTA and CDR2 is FQGNSA. CDR3 sequence: CASSLDWGSVNIQYF. DNA of the CDR3: TGTGCCAGCAGCTTAGATTGGGGGTCGGTGAACATTCAGTACTTC.

A word on this clonotype: One junction end does not reproduce the germline sequence, and a read error may be involved. The chain has TRBV27 and TRBJ1-2; D is ambiguous. This CDR3 spans 13 amino acids. Germline V gene lookup returns CDR1 MNHEY and CDR2 SMNVEV (reference sequence). The CDR3 region is CTSSLSVGGPYTF. In DNA form, the CDR3 reads TGTACCAGCAGTTTAAGCGTCGGCGGTCCCTACACCTTC.

The genes are TRBV28 and TRBJ2-7, with 7 bases identical to TRBD1. The CDR3 length is 13 residues. CDR1 and CDR2 (germline): MDHEN, SYDVKM. Trimming at V came to 6 bases and at J to 5 bases, leaving 7 bases not matched to a gene. DNA for the CDR3: TGTGCCAGCAGACCTAGGGGGCGCGACGAGCAGTACTTC. This sequence encodes CASRPRGRDEQYF.

As to this clonotype: Mismatch with germline at one junction end may stem from a read error. The V gene is TRBV12-3 or TRBV12-4, the J gene TRBJ2-1, with a tentative D call TRBD2 (6 bases). The CDR3 spans 14 residues. CDR3 region: CASSAGRRDYEHYF. The DNA of the CDR3 is TGTGCCAGCAGTGCGGGACGCAGGGATTACGAGCACTACTTC.

This clonotype was recorded only once. The chain employs TRBV9 and TRBJ2-5; 9 bases map to TRBD1. Germline CDR1 and CDR2: SGDLS and YYNGEE. This CDR3 is 15 amino acids long. The ends lost 2 bases at V and 4 bases at J; junction bases unmatched: 6. CDR3 in amino acids: CASSVTGTGRETQYF. DNA for the CDR3: TGTGCCAGCAGCGTTACCGGGACAGGGAGAGAGACCCAGTACTTC. The full variable domain, in which reference TRBV9 and TRBJ2-5 provide the parts outside the CDR3, is DSGVTQTPKHLITATGQRVTLRCSPRSGDLSVYWYQQSLDQGLQFLIQYYNGEERAKGNILERFSAQQFPDLHSELNLSSLELGDSALYFCASSVTGTGRETQYFGPGTRLLVL.

The chain has TRBV5-1 and TRBJ2-1; 7 bases are shared with TRBD1. CDR1 and CDR2 from the germline V gene are SGHRS and YFSETQ. V lost 7 bases to trimming and J lost 0 bases; unmatched junction nucleotides: 7. This CDR3 has 15 residues. The CDR3 here is CASGGQESSYNEQFF. As DNA, the CDR3 is TGCGCCAGCGGAGGACAGGAAAGCTCCTACAATGAGCAGTTCTTC. Full variable domain (missing parts from reference TRBV5-1 and TRBJ2-1): KAGVTQTPRYLIKTRGQQVTLSCSPISGHRSVSWYQQTPGQGLQFLFEYFSETQRNKGNFPGRFSGRQFSNSRSEMNVSTLELGDSALYLCASGGQESSYNEQFFGPGTRLTVL.

The V and J genes are TRBV24-1 and TRBJ2-5, with 8 bases aligning to TRBD2. CDR1 is KGHDR and CDR2 is SFDVKD in the germline V gene. CDR3 length: 14 residues. The V and J ends lost 6 bases and 1 base, in that order; junction bases with no gene match: 3. CDR3 bases: TGTGCCACCAGTCACGGGGGGGGCCAAGAGACCCAGTACTTC. Protein: CATSHGGGQETQYF.

This chain links TRBV20-1 with TRBJ2-4, with D possibly TRBD1 on 6 matching bases. The CDR3 spans 13 residues. From germline, CDR1 is DFQATT and CDR2 SNEGSKA (reference sequence). Trimming pared 1 base from V and 6 bases from J, leaving 10 bases between. The CDR3 spells CSARGQVGNIQYF. CDR3 nucleotides: TGCAGTGCTAGAGGACAGGTGGGAAACATTCAGTACTTC.

This sequence joins TRBV4-2 and TRBJ1-1; D is possibly TRBD1 (6 bases). Germline V gene sequence: CDR1 LGHNA, CDR2 YNFKEQ. V gave up 0 bases and J gave up 5 bases, with 19 bases separating them. The CDR3 covers 17 residues. Here the CDR3 DNA reads TGTGCCAGCAGCCAAGAAGGAGTGGGGCCAGGGGATACTGAAGCTTTCTTT. Protein product: CASSQEGVGPGDTEAFF.

The chain links TRBV7-2 to TRBJ2-1; D is possibly TRBD1 (6 bases). Trimming pared 4 bases from V and 0 bases from J, leaving 16 bases between. The CDR3 is made up of 17 amino acids. CDR1 is SGHTA, CDR2 FQGNSA, per germline. Written as DNA, the CDR3 is TGTGCCAGCAGCTCGGTTCTCGACAGGTACTCCTACAATGAGCAGTTCTTC. Translating gives CASSSVLDRYSYNEQFF.

The chain couples TRBV20-1 to TRBJ2-5; D is unresolved. The end of the DNA is better explained by TRBJ2-7, so the J call may be wrong. The CDR3 consists of 13 residues. From germline, CDR1 is DFQATT and CDR2 SNEGSKA (reference sequence). The CDR3, as DNA: TGCAGTGCTATGGATGGCCCCCGTGACGAGCAGTACTTC. This sequence encodes CSAMDGPRDEQYF.

The table lists this clonotype with a count of one. This chain connects TRBV6-5 to TRBJ2-2; D gene ambiguous. V lost 7 bases, J lost 4 bases, and 16 bases lay in between. This CDR3 contains 15 residues. Germline-derived CDR1 and CDR2 are MNHEY and SVGAGI. CDR3 DNA sequence: TGTGCCAGCAAAGTGGGTGTCCATGGCACCGGGGAGCTGTTTTTT. Protein product: CASKVGVHGTGELFF.

CDR3 nucleotides: TGTGCCAGCAGGGAACTAGTTGAGACCCAGTACTTC. It encodes CASRELVETQYF. The rearrangement uses TRBV2 and TRBJ2-5; a weak D match, TRBD2 (5 bases). The length of the CDR3 is 12 residues. Per germline, CDR1 SNHLY and CDR2 FYNNEI. Between the trimmed V and J ends, which lost 6 bases and 5 bases, there was a span of 10 bases.

This clonotype was observed a handful of times. The J gene is TRBJ2-3, the V gene TRBV6-6; 10 positions match TRBD2. Germline V gives CDR1 MNHNY, CDR2 SVGAGI (reference sequence). V lost 4 bases to trimming and J lost 2 bases; unmatched junction nucleotides: 6. This CDR3 region has 16 residues. CDR3: CASSFVAGGSTDTQYF. The CDR3, as DNA: TGTGCCAGCAGTTTTGTAGCGGGGGGTTCCACAGATACGCAGTATTTT.

This chain uses TRBV5-6 with TRBJ2-6, with D unresolved. The CDR3 is 13 residues long. Per germline, CDR1 SGHDT and CDR2 YYEEEE. V shed 4 bases and J shed 8 bases, with 10 bases lying between them. CDR3 sequence (DNA): TGTGCCAGCAGCCTCGTGCGTTCCAACGTCCTGACTTTC. Translated, it gives CASSLVRSNVLTF.

J is TRBJ1-4 and V is TRBV28; D remains ambiguous. V shed 5 bases and J shed 1 base, with 11 bases lying between them. CDR1 and CDR2 (germline): MDHEN, SYDVKM. The CDR3 consists of 15 residues. CDR3 loop: CASSRPGITNEKLFF. The CDR3 nucleotides read TGTGCCAGCAGTCGTCCGGGGATAACTAATGAAAAACTGTTTTTT.